This TCR beta chain was profiled in a study of blood T cell repertoires in COVID-19. Across the whole study: T cells, B-cell-depleted T cells, or PBMCs supplied cDNA or gDNA.

In the authors' methods: For nucleated cells, counts were estimated from reference gene primer amplification. Profiling relied on immunoSEQ multiplex PCR, and the TCRdb table lists in-frame clones only, not all of them. V, J and clone size are those of that table, while D and trimming were read from the DNA. The table has around 15,000 clones, around 91% seen once. This CDR3 spans 16 amino acids. The V and J ends lost 2 bases and 6 bases respectively, with 14 bases between them. Per germline, CDR1 MDHEN and CDR2 SYDVKM. This clone was counted a few times. This TCR came from a man aged 55 to 70 with active COVID-19. This rearrangement joins TRBV28 to TRBJ1-6; the D is unclear. The sample was peripheral blood. CDR3 nucleotide sequence: TGTGCCAGCAGTTTAATCTCCGGGAGTTTTAATTCACCCCTCCACTTT. Translating it yields CASSLISGSFNSPLHF.